Listed below are T cell receptor beta chains from one sample, sequenced in a study of cytomegalovirus exposure and HLA in healthy donors. Data came from immunoSEQ multiplex PCR; TCRdb stores just in-frame clones and leaves some out. The sample carries more than 150,000 clones, 80% recorded once. Sequencing was carried out using PBMCs. The source of these receptors is a woman aged 25 to 39 in good health and CMV-seronegative. The CDR3 runs from the conserved cysteine through the conserved F or W. Each record gives: clone size, D gene, V gene, J gene, CDR3 DNA, CDR3 protein. D genes are given only for firm matches. A row's size may be missing; if present it is once, few, many or a size class.

>NA|NA|TRBV4-1|TRBJ1-2
TGCGCCAGCAGCCCACAGGGAGGGGTTGGCTACACCTTC
CASSPQGGVGYTF
>NA|NA|TRBV6-4|TRBJ1-2
TGTGCCAGCAGATCTAAGGGGGGGTTAGGTGGCTACACCTTC
CASRSKGGLGGYTF
>NA|NA|TRBV30|TRBJ1-5
TGTGCCTGGAGTGTAAGCCAGGTGAATCAGCCCCAGCATTTT
CAWSVSQVNQPQHF
>NA|TRBD1|TRBV6-1|TRBJ2-7
TGTGCCAGCGACTCAGGGGGTGCATACGAGCAGTACTTC
CASDSGGAYEQYF
>NA|TRBD2|TRBV7-2|TRBJ2-7
TGTGCCAGCAGCCTCCAGCGGGGGTACGAGCAGTACTTC
CASSLQRGYEQYF
>NA|TRBD1|TRBV6-6|TRBJ1-1
TGTGCCAGCAGTTCGCCAAGACAGGGGGACACTGAAGCTTTCTTT
CASSSPRQGDTEAFF
>NA|TRBD1|TRBV7-8|TRBJ1-2
TGTGCCAGCAGCGCTGGGACAGGGCTAAACTATGGCTACACCTTC
CASSAGTGLNYGYTF
>NA|NA|TRBV25-1|TRBJ1-2
TGTGCCAGCAGTGAACGGGCAGGGTATGGCTATGGCTACACCTTC
CASSERAGYGYGYTF
>once|TRBD1|TRBV7-2|TRBJ2-7
TGTGCCAGCAGCGTCTCCGGGACAGGGACCTACGAGCAGTACTTC
CASSVSGTGTYEQYF
>NA|NA|TRBV19|TRBJ1-5
TGTGCCAGTAGTATAGGCGTTGGGCCCCAGCATTTT
CASSIGVGPQHF
>NA|NA|TRBV7-9|TRBJ1-5
TGTGCCAGCAGCTTTGAGGCCGGCCGGGGGGTAATTCAGCCCCAGCATTTT
CASSFEAGRGVIQPQHF
>many|TRBD2|TRBV6-1|TRBJ2-7
TGTGCCAACTCACCTAGCGGGGCCCACTACGAGCAGTACTTC
CANSPSGAHYEQYF
>few|NA|TRBV9|TRBJ2-7
TGTGCCAGCAGCGTAGATATCGAGTCCTACGAGCAGTACTTC
CASSVDIESYEQYF
>NA|TRBD1|TRBV15|TRBJ1-2
TGTGCCACCAGCAGAGAGACAGGGCCGTATGGCTACACCTTC
CATSRETGPYGYTF
>NA|TRBD1|TRBV2|TRBJ1-1
TGTGCCAGCATTTCCCCCCCGGGACAGGGGATCACTGAAGCTTTCTTT
CASISPPGQGITEAFF
>NA|NA|TRBV2|TRBJ2-2
TGTGCCAGCAACCAGGACAGCGCGAACACCGGGGAGCTGTTTTTT
CASNQDSANTGELFF
>NA|NA|TRBV5-1|TRBJ2-3
TGCGCCAGCAGCTTGGCCGATCCCCGAGCAGATACGCAGTATTTT
CASSLADPRADTQYF